This entry lists 7 T cell receptor beta chains sequenced from one sample in a study of shared clonotypes between healthy human individuals. The table came from immunoSEQ multiplex PCR; TCRdb's copy has only in-frame clones and leaves some out. Of over a million clones in the sample, 75% to 85% were seen once. Sequencing input: memory CD4+ T cells from PBMCs. Subset described: CD45RA-negative fraction. These TCRs come from a man aged 18-30 years in good health. Some clones in this sample may be carry-over from other donors' samples.

The chain employs TRBV10-3 and TRBJ2-2, with 9 bases identical to TRBD1. Germline V gene lookup returns CDR1 ENHRY and CDR2 SYGVKD. After removal of 7 bases from V and 5 bases from J, the junction contained 5 bases not matched to a gene. This CDR3 region has 14 residues. CDR3 nucleotides: TGTGCCATCACATGGGACAGGGATACCGGGGAGCTGTTTTTT. Translation: CAITWDRDTGELFF.

The genes are TRBV28 and TRBJ1-2; no clear D. The length of the CDR3 is 15 residues. Germline loops: CDR1 MDHEN, CDR2 SYDVKM. Deletions cut 4 bases from V and 8 bases from J, with 20 bases between. CDR3 coding DNA: TGTGCCAGCAGTTCCCTCGGGCCCAAACTCTGGGGCTACACCTTC. Its protein product is CASSSLGPKLWGYTF.

The rearrangement uses TRBV6-1 and TRBJ2-5; 15 nucleotides agree with TRBD2. Germline CDR1 reads MNHNS; CDR2 reads SASEGT. J lost 5 bases, V lost 0 bases, and 1 base had no gene match. This CDR3 spans 16 amino acids. The CDR3 region has the DNA TGTGCCAGCAGTGAAGCGGGGACTAGCGGGAGGGAGACCCAGTACTTC. Translation gives CASSEAGTSGRETQYF.

The chain is built from TRBV19 and TRBJ1-5; D ambiguous. The V end was cut by 6 bases, the J end by 4 bases, with 10 bases between. Looked up from germline, CDR1 is LNHDA and CDR2 is SQIVND (reference sequence). The CDR3 length is 13 residues. CDR3 loop: CASRGSLNQPQHF. Here the CDR3 DNA reads TGTGCCAGTAGGGGCAGCTTAAATCAGCCCCAGCATTTT.

This chain links TRBV18 with TRBJ2-7; D might be TRBD2 (6 bases). The V gene lost 3 bases and the J gene lost 1 base, with 16 bases spanning the gap. The CDR3 runs 16 residues. Germline V gives CDR1 KGHSH, CDR2 LQKENI. DNA for the CDR3: TGTGCCAGCTCACCGCGCGGGGCAGCAGATTCCTACGAGCAGTACTTC. Its protein is CASSPRGAADSYEQYF.

The chain couples TRBV29-1 to TRBJ2-2; no clear D. The CDR3 has 14 amino acids. The V and J ends lost 8 bases and 1 base respectively, with 14 bases between them. Germline CDR1 and CDR2: SQVTM and ANQGSEA. The DNA of the CDR3 is TGCAGCACGGCCGGGCCAAAGAACACCGGGGAGCTGTTTTTT. As protein: CSTAGPKNTGELFF.

This clone was seen a few times. This chain connects TRBV14 to TRBJ1-5; D is undetermined. Trimming cost V 2 bases and J 13 bases, with 15 bases left between them. The CDR3 is made up of 13 amino acids. Germline-derived CDR1 and CDR2 are SGHDN and FVKESK. Here the CDR3 reads CASSQTVSGLQHF. In nucleotides, the CDR3 is TGTGCCAGCAGCCAAACGGTCAGTGGCCTACAGCATTTT.